The source of this TCR beta chain is a study of T cell clones after liver transplantation (dated by TCRdb to between 2017 and 2020). Describing the broader study: ITN030ST, the source of the samples, was a randomized trial that attempted immunosuppression withdrawal within 2 years of liver transplantation. After a pre-transplant mixed lymphocyte reaction, TCRbeta sequencing was used to pinpoint donor-reactive T cell clones, which were subsequently tracked in post-transplant blood. Third party-reactive TCRbeta sequences from pre-transplant MLRs were also identified as an antigen-independent comparator for donor-reactive sequences. Of the eight recipients, a few were HCV-positive, while the remaining recipients had been transplanted for non-autoimmune, non-viral indications. The subjects received no induction therapy and were kept on standard immunosuppression until randomization at 12-24 months post-transplant. Tolerance was defined as complete immunosuppression withdrawal for at least one year with no rise in liver enzymes beyond twice the upper limit of normal. Blood samples were collected pre-transplant, then pre-randomization ahead of withdrawal, and finally post-randomization once withdrawal had either been completed or failed. A cohort of 8 liver transplant recipients was studied, of whom 3 were classified as tolerant and 5 as non-tolerant. Summary of the overall study and its limitations: When repertoire turnover was accounted for, significantly reduced detection of donor-reactive sequences was found in 7 of 8 subjects for CD4 and in 8 of 8 subjects for CD8. The conclusions were considered preliminary, being limited by small, heterogeneous patient numbers and non-standardized post-transplant time points. Donor-reactive sequences declined more than third party-reactive ones, suggesting partial antigen-specific deletion unrelated to withdrawal success. Because no allograft tissue specimens were available, donor-reactive T cells may have migrated into the graft instead of being deleted. Circulating donor-reactive CD4 TCRbeta sequences fell significantly post-transplant in most of the 8 subjects, irrespective of tolerance or HCV status. In two subjects, low numbers of available donor cells limited the measurable donor-reactive repertoire.

Unstimulated PBMCs, after thawing, were stained for CD3, CD4 and CD8 and then FACS-sorted into CD3+CD4+ and CD3+CD8+ populations. Each of the 8 studied subjects was randomized to immunosuppression withdrawal. The Qiagen DNeasy Blood and Tissue Kit was used for isolation of genomic DNA. Of note for this clone: Its target antigen remains unknown. The input lacks base qualities; no much larger clone sits a single base away.

High-throughput TCRbeta CDR3 sequencing of frozen genomic DNA was performed by immunoSEQ, with PCR amplification, mapping, bias correction and internal controls included. Per the original workflow: Productive rearrangements were kept, and unique TCRbeta sequences were defined by CDR3 nucleotide sequence plus V and J gene. A sequence counted as donor-reactive only if the sequence showed at least 5-fold expansion in CFSE-low cells compared with unstimulated pre-transplant cells and had a frequency of at least 0.01%. Minimum frequency thresholds were set for each subject based on the unstimulated sample with the lowest template count, ensuring at least 90% detection power. Repertoire turnover was measured by Jensen-Shannon divergence between the top 1000 TCRbeta sequences post- and pre-transplant. Two-sided Fisher's exact tests were used to test for changes in how often donor-reactive sequences were detected. TCRdb provides this immuneACCESS table in a form limited to in-frame rearrangements. Some clones are lacking; in checked studies, under half of them reflect an unresolved V gene, and why the rest are absent is not known. V, J and clone size were drawn from that table, and D and trimming were deduced from the DNA. This sample has 45,000 to 60,000 clones in its table, and more than 70% of those were observed once. The ten largest clones capture about 9.7% of the sample.

Germline trimming: 5 bases from V, 4 bases from J; junction bases outside gene matches: 8. From the cysteine up to the phenylalanine, the CDR3 has a length of 16 residues. The sequence is cut down to CDR3 DNA, 48 bases in frame from base 1. Via the germline V gene, CDR1 is SGHTA and CDR2 FQGNSA. The chain is assembled from TRBV7-2 and TRBJ2-3, and 11 bases in between align with TRBD2. The source was CD4+ T cells from blood, collected at the 22-month timepoint. The TCR was taken from a human patient who received a liver transplant. Some T cells seen after a transplant may have their origin in the graft donor. CDR3 protein: CASSGIAGGVADTQYF. The sequenced DNA: TGTGCCAGCAGCGGGATAGCGGGGGGGGTCGCAGATACGCAGTATTTT.